These 2 T cell receptor beta chains share one sample of origin, sequenced in a study of cytomegalovirus exposure and HLA in healthy donors. 60 Vbeta and 13 Jbeta primers were used in PCR. Profiling relied on immunoSEQ multiplex PCR, and the TCRdb table lists in-frame clones only, not all of them. This repertoire includes 150,000 to 200,000 clones. The sample consisted of PBMCs. The receptors derive from a woman aged 18-29 years in good health and CMV-seropositive.

Notes on this clone: The germline gene is not matched at one end of the junction; a read error may be the cause. The chain links TRBV5-4 to TRBJ2-5; 14 nucleotides agree with TRBD2. CDR3 size: 18 residues. Germline CDR1 and CDR2: SGHNT and YYREEE (reference sequence). In DNA, the CDR3 is TGTGCCAGCAGTTTGGGACTAGCGGGAGTAGGCCTACAAGAGACCCAGTACTTC. Translating it yields CASSLGLAGVGLQETQYF.

The chain combines TRBV11-3 with TRBJ2-1; 7 bases are shared with TRBD1. This CDR3 region has 14 residues. V was pared by 3 bases and J by 4 bases, with 3 bases of the junction left unmatched. In germline, CDR1 is SGHNT, CDR2 YENEEA. This chain's CDR3 is CASSFGGQYNEQFF. CDR3 in DNA: TGTGCCAGCAGCTTTGGGGGACAGTACAATGAGCAGTTCTTC.